In this sample, the clone carrying this T cell receptor beta chain turned up many times. The data were obtained in a study of T cell repertoires in cytomegalovirus infection. TCRdb re-derived calls from the reads in MiXCR, one entry per CDR3 protein. In the table there are fewer than 550,000 distinct CDR3 sequences, less than 30% of which are singletons. Germline CDR1 SGHVS, CDR2 FQNEAQ. This CDR3 spans 14 amino acids. J lost 5 bases, V lost 7 bases, and 6 bases had no gene match. Sequencing was performed on PBMCs. V gene TRBV7-8 combines with J gene TRBJ2-7; 12 bases fit TRBD2. The clonotype was recovered from a human donor in good health (CMV status not recorded). Some clones in this sample may be carry-over from other donors' samples. In DNA form, the CDR3 reads TGTGCCAGCACCGTCCGGACTAGCGGGGACGAGCAGTACTTC. Translating it yields CASTVRTSGDEQYF.